This TCR beta chain was captured by sequencing in a study of blood T cell repertoires in COVID-19 (dated by TCRdb to the early 2020s). About the investigation overall: Collaborator samples came from the United States, Italy and Spain and covered acute and convalescent phases of COVID-19. Nearly every sample came with metadata listing a de-identified subject ID, COVID-19 status, age in years and sex. The prospective study material was composed of cDNA or gDNA derived from T cells, B-cell-depleted T cells, or PBMCs. The samples were drawn from two sources: the first 160 participants of the ongoing ImmuneRACE study, and 1,254 subjects contributed by 6 global collaborators. A freely available public database, intended as a resource for researchers studying the immune response to SARS-CoV-2, is where the repertoires were released. The dataset comprised deeply sampled blood TCRbeta repertoires from subjects exposed to, actively infected with, or recovered from COVID-19. Where HLA class I and class II types were available, the types were taken from metadata supplied by the sample provider, not from assay-based typing.

Each collaborating institution followed its own protocols to collect whole blood in K2EDTA tubes. For TCRbeta analysis, collaborators shipped samples in one of three forms: frozen whole blood, isolated PBMCs, or DNA extracted from either of those sample types. TCRbeta CDR3 regions were amplified from genomic DNA by means of the immunoSEQ Assay, a bias-controlled multiplex PCR. Under the source paper's analysis protocol: Nucleated cell counts per sample were estimated from amplification of reference gene primers within the assay. To quantify the absolute abundance of each unique TCRbeta CDR3 rearrangement, sequence reads were collapsed and filtered. For each sample, productive Simpson clonality was calculated by taking the square root of Simpson's diversity index across productive rearrangements. TCRdb's version of the immuneACCESS table is confined to in-frame rearrangements and falls short of the full clone set. An unresolved V gene accounts for under half of the shortfall where checked; the remainder is of unknown origin. V, J and clone size are those of that table, while D and trimming were read from the DNA. Recorded for this sample are around 170,000 clones; about 87% of them occurred a single time. The ten top clones hold around a quarter of the sample.

The full study reports these points: The quantity of clinical and demographic metadata differed by source and by participant and was supplied without curation.

The CDR3, cysteine through phenylalanine, is 14 amino acids long. Of all the DNA, just the CDR3 is kept, 42 bases in frame from base 1. Taken from the germline V gene, the CDR1 and CDR2 loops are SGHDN and FVKESK. The junction carries 12 bases between V and J, which are trimmed by 3 bases and 3 bases respectively. This clone was seen at least ten times. Its antigen remains undetermined. No much larger clone is present one base from it, and per-base qualities are unavailable. The sequenced sample was peripheral blood. The chain joins TRBV14 to TRBJ2-7, with TRBD1 tentatively as D gene (5 bases match). This receptor was taken from a man in his fifties or sixties with acute or convalescent COVID-19. In nucleotide form, the sequence is TGTGCCAGCAGCCACCCGGACAAACACTACGAGCAGTACTTC. Its protein reads: CASSHPDKHYEQYF.